This TCR beta chain was profiled in a study of cytomegalovirus exposure and HLA in healthy donors. The donors were in the approximately 120-subject validation cohort; that cohort was separate from the roughly 700-subject first cohort. CDR3 size: 13 residues. Trimming cost V 7 bases and J 5 bases, with 11 bases left between them. Germline loops: CDR1 MNHEY, CDR2 SMNVEV (reference sequence). About this clone itself: Its antigen remains unknown.

Clones were sequenced by immunoSEQ multiplex PCR, and TCRdb holds only the in-frame ones, with some missing. This table holds around 150,000 clones, roughly 86% found once. The study, taken as a whole, reports: Confirmation was obtained in vitro that three CMV-associated chains are specific for CMV antigens. Overall, roughly 170 TCR beta chains were annotated as cytomegalovirus-associated.

The receptor was isolated from a woman younger than 30 in good health and CMV-seropositive. Sequencing was done on a sample of PBMCs. The V gene is TRBV27, the J gene TRBJ2-2, with D tentatively TRBD2 (5 bases). The DNA of the CDR3 is TGTGCCAGCAATTCGGGGAGAACCGGGGAGCTGTTTTTT. This encodes CASNSGRTGELFF.